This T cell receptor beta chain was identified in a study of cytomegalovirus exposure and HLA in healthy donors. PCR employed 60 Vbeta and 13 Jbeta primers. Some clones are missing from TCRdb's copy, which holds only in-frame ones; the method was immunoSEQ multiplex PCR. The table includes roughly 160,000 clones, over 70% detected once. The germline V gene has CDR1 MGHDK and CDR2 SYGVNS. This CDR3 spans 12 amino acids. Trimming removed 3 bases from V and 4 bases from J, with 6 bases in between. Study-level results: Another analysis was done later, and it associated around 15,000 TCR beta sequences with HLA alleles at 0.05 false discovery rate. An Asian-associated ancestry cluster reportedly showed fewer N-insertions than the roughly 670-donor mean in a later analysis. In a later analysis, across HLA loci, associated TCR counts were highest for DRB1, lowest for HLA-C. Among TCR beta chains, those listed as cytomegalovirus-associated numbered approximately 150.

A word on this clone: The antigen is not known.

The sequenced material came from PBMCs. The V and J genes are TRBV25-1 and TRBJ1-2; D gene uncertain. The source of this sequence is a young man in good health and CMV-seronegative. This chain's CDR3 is CASSERRYGYTF. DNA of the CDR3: TGTGCCAGCAGTGAGCGTCGCTATGGCTACACCTTC.